This T cell receptor beta chain was retrieved from a study of T cell repertoires in cytomegalovirus infection. Overall study: Public TCR beta signatures marked donors with CMV infection and the matching HLA. The study, taken as a whole, reports: Clonotypes of TCR beta that were HLA-C-restricted and CMV-specific dominated the ex vivo response. The cumulative frequency of public TCR beta families distinguished individuals who carried CMV together with the relevant HLA.

One entry per CDR3 protein, called by TCRdb with MiXCR from the reads. The sample consists of 300,000 to 450,000 distinct CDR3 sequences, 15% to 20% of them appearing once. A note on this clonotype: Its specificity is unknown.

The sequenced material came from PBMCs. This clonotype originated in a human donor in good health (CMV status not recorded). Some clones in this sample may be carry-over from other donors' samples.

The CDR3, as DNA: TGTGCCAGTTCAGAATTTAGGGGGGGATGGCTGTTTTTT. It specifies CASSEFRGGWLFF. This chain connects TRBV19 to TRBJ2-2, with D tentatively TRBD2 (7 bases). This CDR3 is built from 13 residues. Germline V gene data show CDR1 as LNHDA and CDR2 as SQIVND (reference sequence). V was trimmed by 8 bases and J by 13 bases, leaving 20 bases between them.